Listed below are T cell receptor beta chains from one sample, sequenced in a study of vaccination and CD4 T cells after COVID-19. Their antigen targets remain unknown. TCRdb passed the PCR reads through MiXCR, listing each CDR3 protein once. The profile shows roughly 20,000 distinct CDR3 sequences, about 64% of them singletons. The sample comprised CD4+ T cells from blood, cultured in vitro. These TCRs come from a human donor who had recovered from COVID-19. The CDR3 runs from the conserved cysteine through the conserved F or W. The D gene is left open where the match is weak. Clone size is shown for a subset of rows, as once, few, many or a class of expanded clone.

D gene: .; clone size: few; V gene: TRBV6-2/TRBV6-3; J gene: TRBJ2-5; CDR3 DNA: TGTGCCAGCAGGACCACAGGGTCGGAGACCCAGTACTTC; CDR3 protein: CASRTTGSETQYF
D gene: .; clone size: .; V gene: TRBV12-3/TRBV12-4; J gene: TRBJ2-1; CDR3 DNA: TGTGCCAGCAGTTTATTCGGGAGTTCCTACAATGAGCAGTTCTTC; CDR3 protein: CASSLFGSSYNEQFF
D gene: .; clone size: once; V gene: TRBV7-3; J gene: TRBJ2-1; CDR3 DNA: TGTGCCAGCAGCAGTCTCCAGGGGAAGAAGAGGAATGAGCAGTTCTTC; CDR3 protein: CASSSLQGKKRNEQFF
D gene: TRBD1; clone size: few; V gene: TRBV15; J gene: TRBJ2-7; CDR3 DNA: TGTGCCACCAGCAGTCCCGGGACAGGACTTTACGAGCAGTACTTC; CDR3 protein: CATSSPGTGLYEQYF
D gene: .; clone size: .; V gene: TRBV24-1; J gene: TRBJ1-3; CDR3 DNA: TGTGCCACCACCGAGGACAGCTCTGGAAACACCATATATTTT; CDR3 protein: CATTEDSSGNTIYF
D gene: TRBD1; clone size: .; V gene: TRBV18; J gene: TRBJ1-6; CDR3 DNA: TGTGCCAGCTCGCCAGACCTACAGGGGACTTCACCCCTCCACTTT; CDR3 protein: CASSPDLQGTSPLHF
D gene: .; clone size: large; V gene: TRBV6-1; J gene: TRBJ1-1; CDR3 DNA: TGTGCCAGCAGTATCCCAGGAAACACTGAAGCTTTCTTT; CDR3 protein: CASSIPGNTEAFF
D gene: .; clone size: .; V gene: TRBV7-2; J gene: TRBJ2-3; CDR3 DNA: TGTGCCAGCAGCTTCGACTTAGGGAAGACGCAGTATTTT; CDR3 protein: CASSFDLGKTQYF
D gene: .; clone size: .; V gene: TRBV5-1; J gene: TRBJ1-2; CDR3 DNA: TGCGCCAGCAGCCAAACAGGGTTCCTCTATGGCTACACCTTC; CDR3 protein: CASSQTGFLYGYTF
D gene: TRBD1; clone size: .; V gene: TRBV4-1; J gene: TRBJ1-2; CDR3 DNA: TGCGCCAGCAGCCAACCGGGACAGGGGCTCTATGGCTACACCTTC; CDR3 protein: CASSQPGQGLYGYTF
D gene: .; clone size: .; V gene: TRBV11-2; J gene: TRBJ1-6; CDR3 DNA: TGTGCCAGCAGCTTGGGGTATAATTCACCCCTCCACTTT; CDR3 protein: CASSLGYNSPLHF
D gene: .; clone size: few; V gene: TRBV7-2; J gene: TRBJ2-3; CDR3 DNA: TGTGCCAGCAGCTTAGCGCAGCGGACAGATACGCAGTATTTT; CDR3 protein: CASSLAQRTDTQYF
D gene: .; clone size: .; V gene: TRBV7-2; J gene: TRBJ2-2; CDR3 DNA: TGTGCCAGCAGCACCGACCCGTTCGGGGAGCTGTTTTTT; CDR3 protein: CASSTDPFGELFF
D gene: TRBD1; clone size: few; V gene: TRBV10-3; J gene: TRBJ1-1; CDR3 DNA: TGTGCCATCAGTAGGGGGCAGGGAGCTTTCTTT; CDR3 protein: CAISRGQGAFF
D gene: .; clone size: .; V gene: TRBV7-2; J gene: TRBJ2-7; CDR3 DNA: TGTGCCAGCAGCTTAGGGGGTAGCGGGACAGCCTACGAGCAGTACTTC; CDR3 protein: CASSLGGSGTAYEQYF
D gene: TRBD1; clone size: few; V gene: TRBV20-1; J gene: TRBJ1-5; CDR3 DNA: TGCAGTGCTAGTCCTACGACAGGGTGGAAACAGCCCCAGCATTTT; CDR3 protein: CSASPTTGWKQPQHF
D gene: TRBD2; clone size: .; V gene: TRBV28; J gene: TRBJ2-3; CDR3 DNA: TGTGCCATCCAAACTAGCGGGGTAACAGATACGCAGTATTTT; CDR3 protein: CAIQTSGVTDTQYF
D gene: .; clone size: .; V gene: TRBV19; J gene: TRBJ1-1; CDR3 DNA: TGTGCCAGTAGTATCAGGGGAACTGAAGCTTTCTTT; CDR3 protein: CASSIRGTEAFF
D gene: .; clone size: .; V gene: TRBV9; J gene: TRBJ2-4; CDR3 DNA: TGTGCCAGCAGCGTTCAGGGTGGGGAAATGTTTAATCAGTACTTC; CDR3 protein: CASSVQGGEMFNQYF
D gene: .; clone size: .; V gene: TRBV5-3; J gene: TRBJ2-2; CDR3 DNA: TGTGCCAGCAAGCTTGGGACGTCCGGGGAGCTGTTTTTT; CDR3 protein: CASKLGTSGELFF
D gene: .; clone size: .; V gene: TRBV6-1; J gene: TRBJ1-2; CDR3 DNA: TGTGCCAGCAGCGGACCCCAGGCCGGCTCCGACTATGGCTACACCTTC; CDR3 protein: CASSGPQAGSDYGYTF
D gene: .; clone size: .; V gene: TRBV11-2; J gene: TRBJ2-2; CDR3 DNA: TGTGCCAGCAGCTTCTCCAACACCGGGGAGCTGTTTTTT; CDR3 protein: CASSFSNTGELFF
D gene: .; clone size: .; V gene: TRBV24-1; J gene: TRBJ1-3; CDR3 DNA: TGTGCCACCAGTGCCACCGGGCCCAGGAGGGACTCTGGAAACACCATATATTTT; CDR3 protein: CATSATGPRRDSGNTIYF
D gene: TRBD1; clone size: .; V gene: TRBV4-3; J gene: TRBJ2-3; CDR3 DNA: TGCGCCAGGGTGTTTGGGACAGGGGGGTACTTAGATACGCAGTATTTC; CDR3 protein: CARVFGTGGYLDTQYF
D gene: .; clone size: .; V gene: TRBV2; J gene: TRBJ2-7; CDR3 DNA: TGTGCCAGCAGTGTGGAGACTTACGGTAGCAGCAGCTACGAGCAGTACTTC; CDR3 protein: CASSVETYGSSSYEQYF
D gene: TRBD1; clone size: .; V gene: TRBV6-5; J gene: TRBJ1-4; CDR3 DNA: TGTGCCAGCAGTTACAGGGGGCTTCGGGAAAAACTGTTTTTT; CDR3 protein: CASSYRGLREKLFF
D gene: .; clone size: .; V gene: TRBV2; J gene: TRBJ1-2; CDR3 DNA: TGTGCCAGCACCGGTGATACTAACTATGGCTACACCTTC; CDR3 protein: CASTGDTNYGYTF
D gene: .; clone size: .; V gene: TRBV7-2; J gene: TRBJ1-2; CDR3 DNA: TGTGCGATCGGTTCCGCGAACTATGGCTACACCTTC; CDR3 protein: CAIGSANYGYTF
D gene: .; clone size: .; V gene: TRBV20-1; J gene: TRBJ1-2; CDR3 DNA: TGCAGTGCTAGGGGGAGCGGGACCCATGGCTACACCTTC; CDR3 protein: CSARGSGTHGYTF
D gene: .; clone size: .; V gene: TRBV7-3; J gene: TRBJ1-1; CDR3 DNA: TGTGCCAGCAGCCCTAACCCAGGGAACACTGAAGCTTTCTTT; CDR3 protein: CASSPNPGNTEAFF
D gene: TRBD2; clone size: .; V gene: TRBV15; J gene: TRBJ2-7; CDR3 DNA: TGTGCCACCAGCAGACAGGGAGGGCACTACGAGCAGTACTTC; CDR3 protein: CATSRQGGHYEQYF
D gene: TRBD1; clone size: .; V gene: TRBV7-9; J gene: TRBJ2-5; CDR3 DNA: TGTGCCAGCAGTGTCCTCTCCCCCCTGGGACAGGGGGAGACCCAGTACTTC; CDR3 protein: CASSVLSPLGQGETQYF
D gene: TRBD1; clone size: .; V gene: TRBV4-1; J gene: TRBJ1-2; CDR3 DNA: TGCGCCAGCAGCCACCCTGGGACAGGGGGCAGAGGCTACACCTTC; CDR3 protein: CASSHPGTGGRGYTF
D gene: .; clone size: .; V gene: TRBV19; J gene: TRBJ1-1; CDR3 DNA: TGTGCCAGTCGGGACGGGAACACTGAAGCTTTCTTT; CDR3 protein: CASRDGNTEAFF
D gene: TRBD1; clone size: few; V gene: TRBV24-1; J gene: TRBJ1-1; CDR3 DNA: TGTGCCACCAGTCGAGGGGGCCCGATCACTGAAGCTTTCTTT; CDR3 protein: CATSRGGPITEAFF
D gene: .; clone size: .; V gene: TRBV5-5; J gene: TRBJ1-2; CDR3 DNA: TGTGCCAGCAGCCTACAGTGGGGCTATGGCTACACCTTC; CDR3 protein: CASSLQWGYGYTF
D gene: TRBD1; clone size: once; V gene: TRBV5-4; J gene: TRBJ1-6; CDR3 DNA: TGTGCCAGCAGATCCGGGACAGGGGATTCACCCCTCCACTTT; CDR3 protein: CASRSGTGDSPLHF
D gene: TRBD2; clone size: .; V gene: TRBV4-3; J gene: TRBJ2-3; CDR3 DNA: TGCGCCAGCAGCCATCTAGCGGACACAGATACGCAGTATTTT; CDR3 protein: CASSHLADTDTQYF
D gene: .; clone size: .; V gene: TRBV19; J gene: TRBJ2-7; CDR3 DNA: TGTGCCAGTAGGGGGGAGGTGTCCTACGAGCAGTACTTC; CDR3 protein: CASRGEVSYEQYF
D gene: TRBD1; clone size: once; V gene: TRBV6-1; J gene: TRBJ1-1; CDR3 DNA: TGTGCCACCCACATGGCATCGACAGGGAACGCTGAAGCTTTCTTT; CDR3 protein: CATHMASTGNAEAFF
D gene: TRBD1; clone size: .; V gene: TRBV4-3; J gene: TRBJ1-6; CDR3 DNA: TGCGCCAGCAGCCAAGACCTAGGACAGGGAGGATTTTCACCCCTCCACTTT; CDR3 protein: CASSQDLGQGGFSPLHF
D gene: .; clone size: .; V gene: TRBV19; J gene: TRBJ2-7; CDR3 DNA: TGTGCCAGCTCCCTCCGGGGTTACCCCTACGAGCAGTACTTC; CDR3 protein: CASSLRGYPYEQYF
D gene: .; clone size: .; V gene: TRBV28; J gene: TRBJ2-7; CDR3 DNA: TGTGCCAGCAACCCTGGGGGCCGTGGCTACGAGCAGTACTTC; CDR3 protein: CASNPGGRGYEQYF
D gene: .; clone size: .; V gene: TRBV27; J gene: TRBJ1-1; CDR3 DNA: TGTGCCAGCAGTCGGACACCTATGAACACTGAAGCTTTCTTT; CDR3 protein: CASSRTPMNTEAFF
D gene: .; clone size: few; V gene: TRBV7-2; J gene: TRBJ1-2; CDR3 DNA: TGTGCCAGCAGCTGGACAGATACTAACTATGGCTACACCTTC; CDR3 protein: CASSWTDTNYGYTF